One sample yielded the 28 T cell receptor beta chains listed below, sequenced in a study of radiation and T cells in renal cell carcinoma. Time point in this sample: blood 2 weeks post-SBRT. Treatment: 15 Gy SBRT to primary tumor, nephrectomy 4 weeks later. Sequencing was performed with immunoSEQ multiplex PCR; in TCRdb, only in-frame clones are kept and a portion is missing. Here the sample spans some 70,000 clones, 82% being singletons. Sequenced material: blood, taken from a patient whose treatment included radiotherapy and nephrectomy. The receptors stem from a man in his sixties with renal cell carcinoma.

The sample holds many counts of this clone. The gene calls are TRBV7-9 and TRBJ2-7; D remains unclear. With 5 bases removed from V and 2 bases from J, the gap between germline ends came to 10 bases. The CDR3 runs 13 residues. Germline CDR1 SEHNR, CDR2 FQNEAQ (reference sequence). CDR3 sequence (DNA): TGTGCCAGCAGCCCGGCAGGCCCCTACGAGCAGTACTTC. Protein sequence: CASSPAGPYEQYF.

The J gene is TRBJ2-1, the V gene TRBV7-6; weak D call: TRBD2 (6 bases). The ends were cut back, 0 bases at V and 9 bases at J, with 9 bases in the middle. Per the germline V gene, CDR1 is SGHVS and CDR2 is FNYEAQ. The CDR3 totals 13 residues. The CDR3 sequence: CASSLAEAGEQFF. CDR3 in DNA: TGTGCCAGCAGCTTAGCGGAAGCGGGTGAGCAGTTCTTC.

The gene calls are TRBV7-2 and TRBJ1-1; TRBD1 agrees at 11 bases. Losses at the gene ends were 4 bases for V and 4 bases for J; bases not matched to a gene: 2. Per the germline V gene, CDR1 is SGHTA and CDR2 is FQGNSA. The CDR3 is 14 residues long. The CDR3 DNA sequence: TGTGCCAGCAGCTGGGGACAGGGGGGCACTGAAGCTTTCTTT. Translating it yields CASSWGQGGTEAFF.

The chain combines TRBV21-1 with TRBJ2-1; the table's D call TRBD2 went unverified against the DNA. TRBV21-1 is flagged as a pseudogene. This CDR3 is 22 amino acids long. CDR3 DNA: TGTGCCAGCAGCAAGAGCCGGCGGACCCTACTCAGCGGGAGGGCCTGGGGGAATGAGCAGTTCTTC. Translating it yields CASSKSRRTLLSGRAWGNEQFF.

This clone was counted once. The chain uses TRBV28 and TRBJ2-7; 7 nucleotides match TRBD2. Trimming at V came to 6 bases and at J to 9 bases, leaving 14 bases not matched to a gene. From germline, CDR1 is MDHEN and CDR2 SYDVKM. The CDR3 spans 14 residues. The CDR3 here is CASSPTLAEGRQYF. The CDR3 DNA sequence: TGTGCCAGCAGCCCTACCCTAGCGGAGGGGCGGCAGTACTTC.

This clone was observed once. A much larger clone sits a single nucleotide away, making a read error possible. CDR3 loop: CASSLEHLYEQCF. CDR3 bases: TGCGCCAGCAGCTTGGAACACCTATACGAGCAGTGCTTC. J is TRBJ2-7 and V is TRBV5-1; no clear D gene. The CDR3 covers 13 residues. The germline V gene encodes CDR1 SGHRS and CDR2 YFSETQ.

The chain is built from TRBV11-2 and TRBJ2-6, with D possibly being TRBD2 (6 bases). Germline CDR1 reads SGHAT; CDR2 reads FQNNGV. V dropped 5 bases and J dropped 0 bases, with 8 bases sitting between them. The CDR3 is 15 residues long. DNA for the CDR3: TGTGCCAGCAGCCAGGACTACTCTGGGGCCAACGTCCTGACTTTC. Translating gives CASSQDYSGANVLTF.

V gene TRBV19 combines with J gene TRBJ1-5; D not resolved. CDR3 size: 13 residues. Germline assignment: CDR1 LNHDA and CDR2 SQIVND (reference sequence). Trimming pared 1 base from V and 6 bases from J, leaving 7 bases between. CDR3 protein: CASSIAGSQPQHF. The CDR3 DNA reads as TGTGCCAGTAGTATAGCTGGGTCTCAGCCCCAGCATTTT.

The chain links TRBV25-1 to TRBJ1-2; D gene uncertain. Per the germline V gene, CDR1 is MGHDK and CDR2 is SYGVNS. The CDR3 has 15 amino acids. Trimming left V 3 bases short and J 0 bases short, with 11 bases between. The CDR3 sequence: CASSDSGGSNYGYTF. As DNA, the CDR3 is TGTGCCAGCAGTGATTCGGGCGGCTCTAACTATGGCTACACCTTC.

The chain is built from TRBV5-1 and TRBJ1-4, with D hard to call. The CDR3 has 16 amino acids. In germline, CDR1 is SGHRS, CDR2 YFSETQ. Trimming cost V 2 bases and J 0 bases, with 11 bases left between them. The CDR3 sequence is CASSLNPGPTNEKLFF. For the CDR3, the DNA is TGCGCCAGCAGCTTAAATCCTGGGCCAACTAATGAAAAACTGTTTTTT.

This chain connects TRBV7-2 to TRBJ1-5, with TRBD1 matching over 8 bases. CDR1 and CDR2 from the germline V gene are SGHTA and FQGNSA. CDR3 length: 15 residues. Trimming took 3 bases from V and 0 from J; bases not matched to a gene: 1. As DNA, the CDR3 is TGTGCCAGCAGCTTGACAGGGGATAGCAATCAGCCCCAGCATTTT. Its protein product is CASSLTGDSNQPQHF.

This chain joins TRBV9 and TRBJ2-1; TRBD2 matches 8 bases. This CDR3 has 17 amino acids. Trimming removed 4 bases from V and 2 bases from J; junction bases left unmatched: 11. The germline V gene has CDR1 SGDLS and CDR2 YYNGEE. The CDR3 spells CASSPRGSGSAYNEQFF. CDR3 DNA: TGTGCCAGCAGCCCCCGGGGCAGCGGGAGCGCCTACAATGAGCAGTTCTTC.

The table lists this clone with a few counts. In nucleotides, the CDR3 is TGCAGCGTTGCTCAGGGGCACACTGAAGCTTTCTTT. Translating gives CSVAQGHTEAFF. The genes are TRBV29-1 and TRBJ1-1; D is possibly TRBD1 (6 bases). The V gene lost 4 bases and the J gene lost 3 bases, with 9 bases spanning the gap. Per germline, CDR1 SQVTM and CDR2 ANQGSEA. This CDR3 is 12 amino acids long.

The CDR3 loop is CASSPPPGTGELFF. The CDR3 DNA is TGTGCCAGCTCACCCCCCCCAGGCACCGGGGAGCTGTTTTTT. The V call is TRBV18, the J call TRBJ2-2; D gene unclear. In germline, CDR1 is KGHSH, CDR2 LQKENI. Trimming shortened V by 3 bases and J by 4 bases, and 9 bases separated the two germline ends. The CDR3 is 14 amino acids. Full variable domain (rest looked up from reference TRBV18 and TRBJ2-2): NAGVMQNPRHLVRRRGQEARLRCSPMKGHSHVYWYRQLPEEGLKFMVYLQKENIIDESGMPKERFSAEFPKEGPSILRIQQVVRGDSAAYFCASSPPPGTGELFFGEGSRLTVL.

This chain joins TRBV4-3 and TRBJ1-3; the D gene is possibly TRBD1 (6 bases). Trimming shortened V by 1 base and J by 4 bases, and 14 bases separated the two germline ends. The germline V gene encodes CDR1 LGHNA and CDR2 YSLEER. The CDR3 runs to 16 residues. The CDR3 coding sequence is TGCGCCAGCAGCCAAGGGTCAGGGGAGTACGGAAACACCATATATTTT. This codes for CASSQGSGEYGNTIYF.

The chain joins TRBV27 to TRBJ2-7; D call uncertain. The germline V gene encodes CDR1 MNHEY and CDR2 SMNVEV (reference sequence). The CDR3 sequence is 16 residues long. Trimming shortened V by 6 bases and J by 2 bases, and 20 bases separated the two germline ends. The CDR3 spells CASSALLSHFTYEQYF. The CDR3 DNA is TGTGCCAGCAGCGCCCTTTTGTCCCATTTCACCTACGAGCAGTACTTC.

This sequence joins TRBV7-6 and TRBJ2-3; D remains unclear. The CDR3 has 16 residues. Germline loops: CDR1 SGHVS, CDR2 FNYEAQ. Trimming stripped 1 base from V and 1 base from J, with 12 bases between. The CDR3 sequence is CASSLDPELGTDTQYF. In DNA form, the CDR3 reads TGTGCCAGCAGCTTAGATCCGGAGCTGGGCACAGATACGCAGTATTTT.

The chain has TRBV28 and TRBJ2-7, with a tentative D call TRBD1 (7 bases). V lost 7 bases and J 7 bases, leaving 17 bases between the germline ends. This CDR3 contains 13 residues. The germline gives CDR1 MDHEN, CDR2 SYDVKM. CDR3 coding DNA: TGTGCCAGCACGGAGGGGGCACACGGGGAGCAGTACTTC. Its translation: CASTEGAHGEQYF.

This chain joins TRBV4-1 and TRBJ1-5, with D unresolved. The CDR3 loop spans 15 amino acids. CDR1 and CDR2 from the germline V gene are MGHRA and YSYEKL. Trimming took 0 bases from V and 5 from J, leaving 11 bases between them. The chain's CDR3 is CASSQEPVEDQPQHF. CDR3 nucleotides: TGCGCCAGCAGCCAAGAACCGGTTGAGGATCAGCCCCAGCATTTT.

The CDR3 sequence is CASSAGTGIEKLFF. The CDR3 DNA reads TGCGCCAGCAGTGCGGGGACAGGGATTGAAAAACTGTTTTTT. This rearrangement joins TRBV10-2 to TRBJ1-4; 9 bases align to TRBD1. V lost 4 bases to trimming and J lost 7 bases; unmatched junction nucleotides: 4. The CDR3 sequence is 14 residues long. Germline V lookup: CDR1 WSHSY, CDR2 SAAADI.

The genes are TRBV5-8 and TRBJ2-5; a weak D match, TRBD1 (6 bases). The CDR3 spans 16 residues. V lost 1 base to trimming and J lost 4 bases, with 17 bases between them. Germline V lookup: CDR1 SGHTS, CDR2 YDEGEE. CDR3 sequence (DNA): TGTGCCAGCAGCTTGTCCTTTGGACAGTTACCAGAGACCCAGTACTTC. Translated: CASSLSFGQLPETQYF.

This clone was counted many times. J is TRBJ1-5 and V is TRBV28; perhaps TRBD1 as D (6 bases). In germline, CDR1 is MDHEN, CDR2 SYDVKM. This CDR3 has 15 amino acids. V gave up 4 bases and J gave up 5 bases, with 15 bases separating them. The CDR3 DNA reads as TGTGCCAGCAGTTCCGGGACATTAGGTGATCAGCCCCAGCATTTT. This translates into CASSSGTLGDQPQHF.

The CDR3 loop reads CASSPLMAGNTIYF. CDR3 sequence (DNA): TGTGCCAGCAGCCCGTTAATGGCTGGAAACACCATATATTTT. V is TRBV6-5 and J is TRBJ1-3, with D unresolved. Trimming removed 6 bases from V and 2 bases from J, with 11 bases in between. Looked up from germline, CDR1 is MNHEY and CDR2 is SVGAGI. The CDR3 loop spans 14 amino acids.

J is TRBJ2-2 and V is TRBV5-4, with no clear D. Germline V gene sequence: CDR1 SGHNT, CDR2 YYREEE (reference sequence). The germline V and J ends were trimmed by 4 bases and 3 bases, with 10 bases remaining between them. The CDR3 has 14 residues. As DNA, the CDR3 is TGTGCCAGCAGCCTTACCGTAGACACCGGGGAGCTGTTTTTT. It translates to CASSLTVDTGELFF.

The V call is TRBV19, the J call TRBJ2-1, with D perhaps TRBD1 (7 bases). The V gene's germline CDR1 is LNHDA and CDR2 SQIVND (reference sequence). This CDR3 has 15 residues. The V gene lost 2 bases and the J gene lost 4 bases, with 12 bases spanning the gap. The chain's CDR3 is CASSIQGGTYNEQFF. In DNA, the CDR3 is TGTGCCAGTAGTATACAGGGGGGTACATACAATGAGCAGTTCTTC.

This clone was counted many times. The chain links TRBV28 to TRBJ1-1; D is unclear. CDR3 size: 11 residues. CDR1 and CDR2 from the germline V gene are MDHEN and SYDVKM. Deletions cut 2 bases from V and 6 bases from J, with 4 bases between. CDR3 sequence: CASSLMAEAFF. The CDR3 coding sequence is TGTGCCAGCAGTTTAATGGCTGAAGCTTTCTTT.

The chain has TRBV7-9 and TRBJ2-5, with D possibly TRBD2 on 6 matching bases. From germline, CDR1 is SEHNR and CDR2 FQNEAQ (reference sequence). Trimming pared 11 bases from V and 0 bases from J, leaving 19 bases between. The CDR3 spans 15 residues. The CDR3 bases are TGTGCCCCCACCGCGGGGCCGTCGTACCAAGAGACCCAGTACTTC. This sequence encodes CAPTAGPSYQETQYF. Based on the CDR3 plus reference TRBV7-9 and TRBJ2-5, the full variable domain is DTGVSQNPRHKITKRGQNVTFRCDPISEHNRLYWYRQTLGQGPEFLTYFQNEAQLEKSRLLSDRFSAERPKGSFSTLEIQRTEQGDSAMYLCAPTAGPSYQETQYFGPGTRLLVL.

The rearrangement joins TRBV10-3 to TRBJ2-1, with a weak D call TRBD2 (5 bases). This CDR3 is 16 amino acids long. V lost 3 bases to trimming and J lost 1 base, with 13 bases between them. Germline-derived CDR1 and CDR2 are ENHRY and SYGVKD. Written as DNA, the CDR3 is TGTGCCATCAGTGAACCTAGCTTGAGATCCTACAATGAGCAGTTCTTC. Translating it yields CAISEPSLRSYNEQFF.